Presented here are 27 T cell receptor beta chains from one specimen sequenced in a study of cytomegalovirus exposure and HLA in healthy donors. The PCR employed 60 Vbeta primers together with 13 Jbeta primers. Measured with immunoSEQ multiplex PCR; TCRdb has only the in-frame clones, and not every one. The data contain about 69,000 clones, about 70% of them seen just once; the ten biggest clones take up roughly 3.5%. Sample: PBMCs. These receptors all stem from a man aged 18-30 years in good health and CMV-seronegative.

The J gene is TRBJ2-1, the V gene TRBV6-5, with 11 positions matching TRBD2. The CDR3 covers 15 residues. The germline V gene encodes CDR1 MNHEY and CDR2 SVGAGI. Trimming at V came to 6 bases and at J to 7 bases, leaving 8 bases not matched to a gene. The CDR3 sequence is CASSPGLAAPNEQFF. The CDR3 nucleotides read TGTGCCAGCAGCCCGGGACTAGCGGCCCCTAATGAGCAGTTCTTC.

The CDR3 here is CASSLVFIVRQMNTEAFF. CDR3 nucleotides: TGTGCCAGCAGTTTAGTCTTTATTGTGAGACAGATGAACACTGAAGCTTTCTTT. The J gene is TRBJ1-1, the V gene TRBV28; TRBD1 is a possible D gene (5 bases). CDR1 MDHEN and CDR2 SYDVKM come from the germline V gene. V lost 2 bases and J lost 0, with 19 bases in between. The CDR3 spans 18 residues. The full variable domain, rest sourced from reference TRBV28 and TRBJ1-1, is DVKVTQSSRYLVKRTGEKVFLECVQDMDHENMFWYRQDPGLGLRLIYFSYDVKMKEKGDIPEGYSVSREKKERFSLILESASTNQTSMYLCASSLVFIVRQMNTEAFFGQGTRLTVV.

The chain is built from TRBV27 and TRBJ2-5, with TRBD1 matching over 12 bases. CDR1 is MNHEY, CDR2 SMNVEV, per germline (reference sequence). CDR3 length: 16 residues. Trimming cost V 6 bases and J 5 bases; bases outside gene matches: 10. CDR3 residues: CASSQGTGGVGETQYF. CDR3 sequence (DNA): TGTGCCAGCAGCCAGGGGACAGGGGGCGTTGGGGAGACCCAGTACTTC.

The chain combines TRBV19 with TRBJ1-2; weak D call: TRBD1 (6 bases). CDR1 and CDR2 (germline): LNHDA, SQIVND (reference sequence). CDR3 length: 15 residues. V was shortened by 5 bases and J by 4 bases, with 17 bases between the two germline ends. The CDR3, as DNA: TGTGCCAGTAGTGGACGGACAGCCCTAGGCTATGGCTACACCTTC. It translates to CASSGRTALGYGYTF.

This clone was detected once. This sequence joins TRBV28 and TRBJ2-7; D possibly corresponds to TRBD1 (6 bases). The CDR3 contains 15 residues. The ends were cut back, 6 bases at V and 4 bases at J, with 19 bases in the middle. The germline gives CDR1 MDHEN, CDR2 SYDVKM. This CDR3 is CASRYGTGTSYEQYF. For the CDR3, the DNA is TGTGCCAGCAGGTATGGAACCGGGACAAGTTACGAGCAGTACTTC.

V and J are TRBV7-2 and TRBJ2-1; 11 bases line up with TRBD2. The CDR3 length is 16 residues. Germline V gives CDR1 SGHTA, CDR2 FQGNSA. After removal of 1 base from V and 4 bases from J, the junction contained 3 bases not matched to a gene. CDR3 in DNA: TGTGCCAGCAGCTTAGTAAGACTAGCGGGGTACAATGAGCAGTTCTTC. Protein product: CASSLVRLAGYNEQFF.

This chain links TRBV9 with TRBJ2-7, with TRBD2 matching over 9 bases. The J segment lost 7 bases and the V segment lost 5 bases, leaving 19 bases of the junction unmatched. The CDR3 is made up of 17 amino acids. Per the germline V gene, CDR1 is SGDLS and CDR2 is YYNGEE. The CDR3 region is CASSSSLAIAGAGEQYF. CDR3 DNA sequence: TGTGCCAGCAGTTCCTCCCTAGCGATAGCGGGGGCGGGGGAGCAGTACTTC.

This chain joins TRBV9 and TRBJ1-4; TRBD1 might be the D (5 bases). Germline V lookup: CDR1 SGDLS, CDR2 YYNGEE. The germline V and J ends were trimmed by 2 bases and 8 bases, with 16 bases remaining between them. The CDR3 totals 15 residues. Written as DNA, the CDR3 is TGTGCCAGCAGCGTCTCCCAGGGCGCGAGGGAAAAACTGTTTTTT. The encoded protein is CASSVSQGAREKLFF. The entire variable domain, with the rest obtained from reference TRBV9 and TRBJ1-4, is as follows: DSGVTQTPKHLITATGQRVTLRCSPRSGDLSVYWYQQSLDQGLQFLIQYYNGEERAKGNILERFSAQQFPDLHSELNLSSLELGDSALYFCASSVSQGAREKLFFGSGTQLSVL.

This chain joins TRBV5-4 and TRBJ2-1, with D maybe TRBD1 (6 bases). Germline CDR1 and CDR2: SGHNT and YYREEE (reference sequence). There are 14 residues in the CDR3. The V and J ends lost 0 bases and 4 bases respectively, with 8 bases between them. The CDR3 sequence: CASSLGTVYNEQFF. CDR3 sequence (DNA): TGTGCCAGCAGCTTGGGGACAGTTTACAATGAGCAGTTCTTC.

This clone was observed a handful of times. Other DNA variants within this sample encode the same CDR3. This chain links TRBV30 with TRBJ2-7; no clear D. The CDR3 is made up of 11 amino acids. Germline V gene lookup returns CDR1 GTSNPN and CDR2 SVGIG (reference sequence). V was shortened by 3 bases and J by 0 bases, with 3 bases between the two germline ends. The CDR3 nucleotides read TGTGCCTGGAGGAGCTCCTACGAGCAGTACTTC. Translating gives CAWRSSYEQYF.

The V call is TRBV5-4, the J call TRBJ1-1; D gene ambiguous. CDR3 length equals 16 residues. Between the trimmed V and J ends, which lost 1 base and 0 bases, there was a span of 13 bases. The germline gives CDR1 SGHNT, CDR2 YYREEE (reference sequence). CDR3 DNA sequence: TGTGCCAGCAGCTTGTACGTCAGAATGATGAACACTGAAGCTTTCTTT. Its protein is CASSLYVRMMNTEAFF.

This chain uses TRBV7-9 with TRBJ2-5; TRBD1 is a possible D gene (6 bases). Germline-derived CDR1 and CDR2 are SEHNR and FQNEAQ (reference sequence). The CDR3 has 14 amino acids. The V end lost 4 bases, the J end lost 0 bases, and 9 bases lay between the germline ends. This CDR3 is CASSSGQYQETQYF. CDR3 sequence (DNA): TGTGCCAGCAGCTCAGGACAGTACCAAGAGACCCAGTACTTC.

This clone was detected only a few times. This chain links TRBV6-6 with TRBJ2-7; 8 positions agree with TRBD1. Germline CDR1 reads MNHNY; CDR2 reads SVGAGI (reference sequence). V dropped 9 bases and J dropped 2; count of bases not matched to a gene: 6. There are 13 residues in the CDR3. As DNA, the CDR3 is TGTGCCAGTGGACAGGGAACGACCTACGAGCAGTACGTC. Its protein product is CASGQGTTYEQYV.

V gene TRBV28 combines with J gene TRBJ2-5; possibly TRBD1 for D (8 bases). Germline V lookup: CDR1 MDHEN, CDR2 SYDVKM. CDR3 length: 15 amino acids. Between the trimmed V and J ends, which lost 5 bases and 2 bases, there was a span of 15 bases. CDR3 sequence reads: CASSPDRGGQETQYF. CDR3 DNA: TGTGCCAGCAGTCCCGACAGGGGAGGGCAAGAGACCCAGTACTTC.

The rearrangement uses TRBV9 and TRBJ2-2; no firm D call. Trimming removed 4 bases at V and 6 bases at J, with 10 bases between. Germline loops: CDR1 SGDLS, CDR2 YYNGEE. CDR3 length: 13 residues. The CDR3 sequence is CASSSRGPGELFF. The CDR3 region has the DNA TGTGCCAGCAGCTCCAGAGGTCCCGGGGAGCTGTTTTTT.

The CDR3 DNA sequence: TGTGCCAGCTCACCAAGACGGACAGGGAAAGAGGAGAACACTGAAGCTTTCTTT. This codes for CASSPRRTGKEENTEAFF. V usage is TRBV18 and J usage is TRBJ1-1; 8 bases fit TRBD1. The CDR3 length is 18 residues. Germline V gene sequence: CDR1 KGHSH, CDR2 LQKENI. V lost 2 bases, J lost 1 base, and 12 bases stayed unmatched.

The V call is TRBV5-1, the J call TRBJ2-1; 7 nucleotides line up with TRBD2. Germline loops: CDR1 SGHRS, CDR2 YFSETQ. V shed 0 bases, J shed 3 bases, and the junction held 9 bases outside the gene matches. The CDR3 loop spans 17 amino acids. Here the CDR3 DNA reads TGCGCCAGCAGCTTGGGGGGCCGGACTAGTATCTACAATGAGCAGTTCTTC. This encodes CASSLGGRTSIYNEQFF.

The rearrangement links TRBV5-6 to TRBJ2-3; D unclear. The CDR3 covers 13 residues. The germline gives CDR1 SGHDT, CDR2 YYEEEE. With 4 bases removed from V and 4 bases from J, the gap between germline ends came to 10 bases. The chain's CDR3 is CASSLTNADTQYF. The CDR3 DNA sequence: TGTGCCAGCAGCCTAACCAATGCAGATACGCAGTATTTT.

This clone turned up a few times. The chain joins TRBV4-1 to TRBJ2-7, with D tentatively TRBD2 (6 bases). V lost 0 bases to trimming and J lost 1 base, with 19 bases between them. Germline V gene data show CDR1 as MGHRA and CDR2 as YSYEKL. The CDR3 runs 18 residues. CDR3 DNA: TGCGCCAGCAGCCAAGATCGTCAAGCGGGCACCCTTTCCTACGAGCAGTACTTC. Translating it yields CASSQDRQAGTLSYEQYF.

The V call is TRBV11-3, the J call TRBJ2-1; D is possibly TRBD2 (7 bases). V was shortened by 6 bases and J by 2 bases, with 14 bases between the two germline ends. The CDR3 sequence is 15 residues long. Germline V lookup: CDR1 SGHNT, CDR2 YENEEA. The CDR3 region is CASSIRGDTYNEQFF. CDR3 in DNA: TGTGCCAGCAGTATACGGGGGGACACCTACAATGAGCAGTTCTTC.

This sequence joins TRBV4-1 and TRBJ2-5; 7 positions match TRBD1. Unmatched junction bases numbered 9, after V lost 4 bases and J lost 4 bases. CDR3 length equals 15 residues. Per the germline V gene, CDR1 is MGHRA and CDR2 is YSYEKL. In DNA form, the CDR3 reads TGCGCCAGCAGCCGAGAAGGGGGCGAGGTAGAGACCCAGTACTTC. Translated, it gives CASSREGGEVETQYF.

This chain links TRBV28 with TRBJ1-1; 8 nucleotides agree with TRBD1. V shed 4 bases, J shed 6 bases, and the junction held 4 bases outside the gene matches. The CDR3 spans 13 residues. Germline lookup yields CDR1 MDHEN and CDR2 SYDVKM. CDR3 DNA sequence: TGTGCCAGCAGTTGGACAGGGCGGTCTGAAGCTTTCTTT. As protein: CASSWTGRSEAFF.

The chain carries TRBV7-9 and TRBJ2-7; 7 positions match TRBD1. The junction had 6 bases not matched to a gene; V was cut back by 5 bases and J by 2 bases. Germline V gene data show CDR1 as SEHNR and CDR2 as FQNEAQ (reference sequence). CDR3 length equals 14 residues. CDR3 amino acids: CASSPAGTAYEQYF. CDR3 nucleotides: TGTGCCAGCAGCCCGGCAGGGACAGCCTACGAGCAGTACTTC.

V gene TRBV6-4 combines with J gene TRBJ2-1, with TRBD1 matching 7 bases. The CDR3 length is 13 residues. V lost 4 bases to trimming and J lost 6 bases; unmatched junction nucleotides: 3. Germline V gives CDR1 MRHNA, CDR2 SNTAGT. As DNA, the CDR3 is TGTGCCAGCAGTGCCCGGGACAGCAATGAGCAGTTCTTC. This gives the protein CASSARDSNEQFF.

This rearrangement joins TRBV18 to TRBJ2-3; D may be TRBD2 (6 bases). Germline lookup yields CDR1 KGHSH and CDR2 LQKENI. Trimming removed 3 bases at V and 4 bases at J, with 14 bases between. This CDR3 comprises 15 residues. The CDR3 nucleotides read TGTGCCAGCTCACCGGCCACTCGGGACTCAGATACGCAGTATTTT. Translating gives CASSPATRDSDTQYF.

The J gene is TRBJ2-5, the V gene TRBV6-5; TRBD2 matches at 11 bases. With V trimmed by 4 bases and J by 2 bases, 6 bases remained unmatched. The CDR3 spans 16 residues. CDR1 is MNHEY and CDR2 is SVGAGI in the germline V gene. The CDR3 sequence: CASSSPSGGLQETQYF. The CDR3 coding sequence is TGTGCCAGCAGTTCTCCTAGCGGGGGGCTGCAAGAGACCCAGTACTTC.

This clone was counted only a few times. V and J are TRBV5-8 and TRBJ1-2; TRBD1 might be the D (6 bases). Germline V lookup: CDR1 SGHTS, CDR2 YDEGEE. The V end was cut by 3 bases, the J end by 5 bases, with 17 bases between. CDR3 length: 15 amino acids. CDR3 nucleotides: TGTGCCAGCAGCTCCCCGTTGGGGGCATTGTATGGCTACACCTTC. Amino acid sequence: CASSSPLGALYGYTF.